The 23 T cell receptor beta chains in this list originate from one sample, sequenced in a study of blood T cell repertoires in COVID-19. This table comes from immunoSEQ multiplex PCR, and its TCRdb copy is limited to in-frame clones, with some not included. The table has roughly 170,000 clones, about three quarters seen once. The material sequenced was peripheral blood. These receptors all come from a woman between 65 and 79 years old with acute or convalescent COVID-19.

V is TRBV11-3 and J is TRBJ2-1, with no clear D. The CDR3 consists of 14 residues. Between the trimmed V and J ends, which lost 8 bases and 4 bases, there was a span of 15 bases. Germline V gene sequence: CDR1 SGHNT, CDR2 YENEEA. The CDR3 protein is CASSQAAHYNEQFF. The CDR3 DNA follows: TGTGCCAGCTCGCAGGCAGCCCATTACAATGAGCAGTTCTTC. Using reference TRBV11-3 and TRBJ2-1 for the parts outside the CDR3, the full variable domain is EAGVVQSPRYKIIEKKQPVAFWCNPISGHNTLYWYLQNLGQGPELLIRYENEEAVDDSQLPKDRFSAERLKGVDSTLKIQPAELGDSAVYLCASSQAAHYNEQFFGPGTRLTVL.

This clone came up once. The genes are TRBV5-6 and TRBJ2-2, with D perhaps TRBD1 (5 bases). Trimming took 2 bases from V and 6 from J, leaving 14 bases between them. Looked up from germline, CDR1 is SGHDT and CDR2 is YYEEEE. The CDR3 is made up of 15 amino acids. The CDR3 loop reads CASSLPTASAGELFF. The CDR3 DNA reads TGTGCCAGCAGCTTACCGACAGCCTCGGCCGGGGAGCTGTTTTTT.

This chain uses TRBV12-3 or TRBV12-4 with TRBJ2-1, with 10 bases fitting TRBD2. This CDR3 spans 13 amino acids. The J segment lost 7 bases and the V segment lost 6 bases, leaving 3 bases of the junction unmatched. This CDR3 reads CASSSGRVNEQFF. Here the CDR3 DNA reads TGTGCCAGCAGCAGCGGGAGGGTAAATGAGCAGTTCTTC.

The chain uses TRBV7-2 and TRBJ2-1; 8 bases match TRBD2. V lost 3 bases and J lost 9; bases outside the gene matches: 13. In germline, CDR1 is SGHTA, CDR2 FQGNSA. The CDR3 has 16 amino acids. The CDR3 nucleotides read TGTGCCAGCAGCTTCGGCGGGAGGACTCTGGGGGCTGAGCAGTTCTTC. Its protein is CASSFGGRTLGAEQFF.

The genes are TRBV12-5 and TRBJ2-1, with TRBD2 matching 15 bases. The CDR3 sequence is 22 residues long. Germline CDR1 reads LGHNT; CDR2 reads FRNRAP. V shed 0 bases and J 2 bases; nucleotides not matched to a gene: 14. The CDR3 DNA reads TGTGCTAGTGGTTTGGTAATAGGTAGGACTAGCGGGAGGGAAGCGACCTACAATGAGCAGTTCTTC. Translated: CASGLVIGRTSGREATYNEQFF.

V gene TRBV3-1 (or the pseudogene TRBV3-2) combines with J gene TRBJ2-7; 7 bases map to TRBD1. This CDR3 is 15 amino acids long. Trimming removed 5 bases from V and 2 bases from J; junction bases left unmatched: 9. Germline V lookup: CDR1 LGHDT, CDR2 YNNKEL (reference sequence). CDR3 in DNA: TGTGCCAGCAGCAAGGGACAGTTACCCACCTACGAGCAGTACTTC. It yields the protein CASSKGQLPTYEQYF.

The DNA for the CDR3 is TGTGCCAGCAGCCCCAGTTTGGACAGGGTAAGCACTGAAGCTTTCTTT. This sequence encodes CASSPSLDRVSTEAFF. The chain combines TRBV5-4 with TRBJ1-1, with TRBD1 matching over 8 bases. The germline gives CDR1 SGHNT, CDR2 YYREEE (reference sequence). The V gene end was trimmed by 4 bases and the J gene end by 4 bases; junction bases not matched to a gene: 12. CDR3 size: 16 residues.

The chain uses TRBV2 and TRBJ1-2; D unresolved. Trimming stripped 1 base from V and 6 bases from J, with 12 bases between. CDR1 and CDR2 from the germline V gene are SNHLY and FYNNEI. CDR3 size: 14 residues. The CDR3 spells CASSEGEGMDGYTF. CDR3 nucleotides: TGTGCCAGCAGTGAAGGAGAGGGAATGGATGGCTACACCTTC.

This clone came up once. The V gene is TRBV6-5, the J gene TRBJ2-7; D is possibly TRBD2 (5 bases). Germline values: CDR1 MNHEY, CDR2 SVGAGI. CDR3 size: 14 residues. The germline V and J ends were trimmed by 8 bases and 0 bases, with 14 bases remaining between them. CDR3 sequence: CASDSASSSYEQYF. CDR3 bases: TGTGCCAGCGATAGCGCTTCGAGCTCCTACGAGCAGTACTTC.

This rearrangement joins TRBV3-1 (or the pseudogene TRBV3-2) to TRBJ2-1; the match to TRBD1 covers 11 bases. The CDR3 extends over 15 amino acids. V lost 5 bases to trimming and J lost 2 bases; unmatched junction nucleotides: 2. The germline V gene has CDR1 LGHDT and CDR2 YNNKEL (reference sequence). The chain's CDR3 is CASSGTGGTYNEQFF. The CDR3 DNA reads TGTGCCAGCAGCGGGACAGGGGGTACCTACAATGAGCAGTTCTTC.

V is TRBV21-1 and J is TRBJ1-2; the table's D call TRBD1 went unverified against the DNA. TRBV21-1 counts as a pseudogene. This CDR3 has 17 amino acids. CDR3 sequence (DNA): TGTGCCAGCAGCAAAAAGAAACCCGGGACAGAAGCTCCTGGCTACACCTTC. Protein product: CASSKKKPGTEAPGYTF.

The CDR3 coding sequence is TGTGCCAGCAGTCCTGGAGGAGGAGAAGCTTTCTTT. Its translation: CASSPGGGEAFF. The chain uses TRBV27 and TRBJ1-1; D is unclear. The CDR3 has 12 amino acids. The V end lost 5 bases, the J end lost 8 bases, and 12 bases lay between the germline ends. From germline, CDR1 is MNHEY and CDR2 SMNVEV (reference sequence).

The chain couples TRBV7-9 to TRBJ2-5, with a possible D match to TRBD2 (6 bases). The CDR3 consists of 14 residues. Trimming removed 5 bases from V and 4 bases from J, with 14 bases in between. Germline V lookup: CDR1 SEHNR, CDR2 FQNEAQ (reference sequence). The CDR3, as DNA: TGTGCCAGCAGCGTTCGACTAGTTGGAGAGACCCAGTACTTC. Its translation is CASSVRLVGETQYF.

V usage is TRBV18 and J usage is TRBJ2-1, with D perhaps TRBD1 (6 bases). CDR3 length: 15 residues. Germline V gene lookup returns CDR1 KGHSH and CDR2 LQKENI. V lost 3 bases and J 0 bases, leaving 9 bases between the germline ends. DNA of the CDR3: TGTGCCAGCTCACCGGGACAAAGCTCCTACAATGAGCAGTTCTTC. It encodes CASSPGQSSYNEQFF.

This chain connects TRBV7-2 to TRBJ2-1, with 7 positions matching TRBD1. V trimming: 5 bases; J trimming: 6 bases; junction bases outside the gene matches: 10. Germline V gives CDR1 SGHTA, CDR2 FQGNSA. This CDR3 spans 15 amino acids. The chain's CDR3 is CASSTPTGASNEQFF. As DNA, the CDR3 is TGTGCCAGCAGCACCCCTACAGGGGCGAGCAATGAGCAGTTCTTC.

The genes are TRBV2 and TRBJ1-1, with D perhaps TRBD1 (5 bases). The V gene's germline CDR1 is SNHLY and CDR2 FYNNEI. The V and J ends lost 4 bases and 5 bases respectively, with 14 bases between them. This CDR3 spans 14 amino acids. CDR3 sequence: CASSVGLRGTEAFF. CDR3 DNA: TGTGCCAGCAGTGTAGGGCTACGGGGGACTGAAGCTTTCTTT.

The V call is TRBV5-4, the J call TRBJ2-3, with D unclear. CDR1 and CDR2 (germline): SGHNT, YYREEE (reference sequence). V was cut by 0 bases and J by 2 bases, with 10 bases left in between. CDR3 length: 15 residues. The CDR3, as DNA: TGTGCCAGCAGCTTGGAAATTATTAACACAGATACGCAGTATTTT. Translation: CASSLEIINTDTQYF.

The genes are TRBV11-2 and TRBJ2-3, with D possibly matching TRBD2 (6 bases). This CDR3 contains 14 residues. Trimming removed 1 base from V and 8 bases from J, with 13 bases in between. Germline assignment: CDR1 SGHAT and CDR2 FQNNGV. The CDR3 sequence is CASSLGYRRGTQYF. DNA of the CDR3: TGTGCCAGCAGCTTAGGGTATAGGAGGGGTACGCAGTATTTT.

This clone was counted only a few times. The chain recombines TRBV28 with TRBJ1-2, with unresolved D. Germline values: CDR1 MDHEN, CDR2 SYDVKM. This CDR3 comprises 12 residues. Trimming removed 10 bases at V and 4 bases at J, with 13 bases between. CDR3 in amino acids: CATQTYFYGYTF. In nucleotides, the CDR3 is TGTGCCACCCAAACTTACTTCTATGGCTACACCTTC.

The chain uses TRBV2 and TRBJ1-2, with D unclear. The CDR3 spans 12 residues. V lost 6 bases, J lost 8 bases, and 13 bases lay in between. The germline V gene encodes CDR1 SNHLY and CDR2 FYNNEI. CDR3 DNA sequence: TGTGCCAGCAGGAAGCGAGGGTCCGGCTACACCTTC. Translation: CASRKRGSGYTF.

This sequence joins TRBV3-1 (or the pseudogene TRBV3-2) and TRBJ2-1, with D uncertain. This CDR3 has 12 amino acids. Germline loops: CDR1 LGHDT, CDR2 YNNKEL (reference sequence). V lost 2 bases and J 9 bases, leaving 8 bases between the germline ends. Here the CDR3 reads CASSQRAPEQFF. The CDR3 DNA follows: TGTGCCAGCAGCCAACGAGCCCCTGAGCAGTTCTTC.

The chain uses TRBV7-2 and TRBJ1-2; the D is unclear. Looked up from germline, CDR1 is SGHTA and CDR2 is FQGNSA. Trimming took off 5 bases at V and 8 bases at J, with 15 bases between the two ends. The CDR3 covers 13 residues. The DNA of the CDR3 is TGTGCCAGCAGCCTTGCTTTTGGGAGCGGCTACACCTTC. This translates into CASSLAFGSGYTF.

This clone was seen a handful of times. The chain recombines TRBV28 with TRBJ2-3; 9 bases map to TRBD2. The ends lost 10 bases at V and 2 bases at J; junction bases unmatched: 4. This CDR3 has 13 residues. Germline CDR1 MDHEN, CDR2 SYDVKM. Written as DNA, the CDR3 is TGTGCCACCCTAGCGGGACCCACAGATACGCAGTATTTT. Protein product: CATLAGPTDTQYF.